The subject of this entry is one T cell receptor (beta chain). The data originate from a study of blood T cell repertoires in COVID-19. Donors in Cohort 3 who had recovered were those with two negative PCRs, healthcare professional clearance, or resolution of their symptoms. The assay was immunoSEQ multiplex PCR, and TCRdb's table has in-frame clones only and misses some. The sample lists a few hundred thousand clones; 75% to 90% were seen once. The V and J ends lost 3 bases and 3 bases, in that order; junction bases with no gene match: 9. This CDR3 comprises 17 residues. Germline CDR1 and CDR2: MDHEN and SYDVKM.

Material: PBMCs or T cells enriched from blood (not recorded which). The receptor's source is a man aged 25 to 40 who had recovered from COVID-19. This chain connects TRBV28 to TRBJ2-5; 11 bases align to TRBD2. Here the CDR3 reads CASSLGLAGGGEETQYF. CDR3 bases: TGTGCCAGCAGTTTGGGCCTAGCGGGAGGCGGAGAAGAGACCCAGTACTTC.